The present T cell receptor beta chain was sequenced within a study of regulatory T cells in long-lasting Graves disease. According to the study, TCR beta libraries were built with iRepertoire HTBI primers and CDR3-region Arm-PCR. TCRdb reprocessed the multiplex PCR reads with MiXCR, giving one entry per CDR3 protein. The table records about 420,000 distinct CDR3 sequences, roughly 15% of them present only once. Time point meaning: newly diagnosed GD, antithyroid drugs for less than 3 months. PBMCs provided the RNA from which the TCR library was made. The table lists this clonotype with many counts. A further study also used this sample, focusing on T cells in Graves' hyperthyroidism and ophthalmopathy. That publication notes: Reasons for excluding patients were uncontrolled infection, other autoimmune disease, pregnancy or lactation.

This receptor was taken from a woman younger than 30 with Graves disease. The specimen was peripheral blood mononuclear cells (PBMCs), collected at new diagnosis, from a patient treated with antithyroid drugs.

The CDR3 reads CATSRDLGGTYNEQFF. The CDR3 nucleotides read TGTGCCACCAGCAGAGATTTGGGCGGGACCTACAATGAGCAGTTCTTC. This chain joins TRBV15 and TRBJ2-1; perhaps TRBD2 as D (6 bases). Germline V gives CDR1 LNHNV, CDR2 YYDKDF (reference sequence). V gave up 0 bases and J gave up 2 bases, with 11 bases separating them. The CDR3 spans 16 residues.